This TCR beta chain was sequenced for a study of cytomegalovirus exposure and HLA in healthy donors. Study observations and caveats: Among the CMV-associated chains, three were confirmed in vitro as specific for CMV antigens. Presence/absence analyses supposed approximately even sequencing depth among donors. The number of N-insertions in an Asian-associated ancestry cluster was reportedly below the 666-donor mean in a later analysis.

This CDR3 contains 16 residues. Trimming took 3 bases from V and 2 from J, leaving 18 bases between them. In germline, CDR1 is SGHNT, CDR2 YYREEE (reference sequence). Vbeta (60) and Jbeta (13) primers were used in the PCR. Clones were read by immunoSEQ multiplex PCR, and TCRdb kept only the in-frame ones, dropping some. The table includes fewer than 150,000 clones, over 60% detected once. This clone was found a few times. Its antigen is currently unknown. Sequenced: PBMCs. The chain recombines TRBV5-4 with TRBJ2-7, with D tentatively TRBD2 (6 bases). The TCR sequence derives from a woman in her forties or fifties in good health and CMV-seronegative. Written as DNA, the CDR3 is TGTGCCAGCAGCTCGGGTGGGGGGAATCGTCCCTACGAGCAGTACTTC. Its protein is CASSSGGGNRPYEQYF.